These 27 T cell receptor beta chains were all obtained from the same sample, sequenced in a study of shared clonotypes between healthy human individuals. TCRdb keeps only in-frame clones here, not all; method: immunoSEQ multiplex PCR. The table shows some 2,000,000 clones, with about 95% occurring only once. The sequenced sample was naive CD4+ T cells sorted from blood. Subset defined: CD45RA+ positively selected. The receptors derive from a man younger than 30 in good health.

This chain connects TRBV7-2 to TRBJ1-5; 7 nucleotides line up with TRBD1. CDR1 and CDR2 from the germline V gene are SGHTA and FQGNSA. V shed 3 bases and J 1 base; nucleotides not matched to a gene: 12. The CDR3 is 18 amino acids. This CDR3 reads CASSFNFKGALSNQPQHF. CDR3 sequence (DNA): TGTGCCAGCAGCTTTAATTTTAAGGGGGCTTTAAGCAATCAGCCCCAGCATTTT.

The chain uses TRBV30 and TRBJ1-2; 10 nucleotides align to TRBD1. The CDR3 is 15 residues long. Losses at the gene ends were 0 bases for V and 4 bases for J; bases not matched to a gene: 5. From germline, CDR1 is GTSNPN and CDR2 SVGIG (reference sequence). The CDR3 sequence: CAWSVRGQGTYGYTF. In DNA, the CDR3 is TGTGCCTGGAGTGTACGGGGACAGGGGACCTATGGCTACACCTTC.

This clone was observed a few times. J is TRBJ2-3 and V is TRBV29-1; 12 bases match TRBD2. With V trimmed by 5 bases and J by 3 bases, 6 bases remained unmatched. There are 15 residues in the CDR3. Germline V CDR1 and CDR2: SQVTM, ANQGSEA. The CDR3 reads CSVQTSGGRTDTQYF. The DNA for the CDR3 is TGCAGCGTTCAAACTAGCGGGGGGCGGACAGATACGCAGTATTTT.

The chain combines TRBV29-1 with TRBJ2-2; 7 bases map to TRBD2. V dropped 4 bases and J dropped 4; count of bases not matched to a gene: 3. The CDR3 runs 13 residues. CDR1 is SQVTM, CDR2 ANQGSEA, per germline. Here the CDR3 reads CSVGEGATGELFF. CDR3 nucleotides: TGCAGCGTTGGGGAGGGAGCCACCGGGGAGCTGTTTTTT.

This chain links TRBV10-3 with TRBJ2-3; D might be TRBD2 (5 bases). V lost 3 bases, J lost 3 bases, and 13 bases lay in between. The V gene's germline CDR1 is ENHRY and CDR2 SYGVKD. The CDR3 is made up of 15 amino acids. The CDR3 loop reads CAISDSHLATDTQYF. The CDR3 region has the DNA TGTGCCATCAGTGATAGTCACTTAGCGACAGATACGCAGTATTTT.

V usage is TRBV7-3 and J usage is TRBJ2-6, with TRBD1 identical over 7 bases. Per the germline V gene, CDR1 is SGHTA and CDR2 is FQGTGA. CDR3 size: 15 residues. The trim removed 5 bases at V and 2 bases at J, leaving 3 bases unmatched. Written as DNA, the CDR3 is TGTGCCAGCAGCGCCCAGGGGGCTGGGGCCAACGTCCTGACTTTC. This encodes CASSAQGAGANVLTF.

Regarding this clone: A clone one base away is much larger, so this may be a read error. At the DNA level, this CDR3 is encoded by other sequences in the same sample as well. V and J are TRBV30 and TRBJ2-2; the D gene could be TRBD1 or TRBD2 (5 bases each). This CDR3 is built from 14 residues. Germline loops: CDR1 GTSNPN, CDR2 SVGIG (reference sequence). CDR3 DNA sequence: TGTGCCTGGAGTGGACAGCTGAACACCGGGGAGCTGTTCTTT. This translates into CAWSGQLNTGELFF.

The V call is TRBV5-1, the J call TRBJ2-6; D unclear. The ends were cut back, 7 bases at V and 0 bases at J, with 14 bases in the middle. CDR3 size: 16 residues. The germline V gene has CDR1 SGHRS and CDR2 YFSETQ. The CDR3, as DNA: TGCGCCAGCTCCCCCGGACGGAGCTCTGGGGCCAACGTCCTGACTTTC. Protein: CASSPGRSSGANVLTF. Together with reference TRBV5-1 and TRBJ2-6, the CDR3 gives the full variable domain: KAGVTQTPRYLIKTRGQQVTLSCSPISGHRSVSWYQQTPGQGLQFLFEYFSETQRNKGNFPGRFSGRQFSNSRSEMNVSTLELGDSALYLCASSPGRSSGANVLTFGAGSRLTVL.

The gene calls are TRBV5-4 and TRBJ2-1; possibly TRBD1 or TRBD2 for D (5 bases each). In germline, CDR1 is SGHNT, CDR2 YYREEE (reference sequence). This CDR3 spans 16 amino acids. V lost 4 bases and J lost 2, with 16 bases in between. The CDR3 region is CASSPEGHNAYNEQFF. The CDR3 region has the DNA TGTGCCAGCAGCCCCGAGGGGCACAACGCCTACAATGAGCAGTTCTTC. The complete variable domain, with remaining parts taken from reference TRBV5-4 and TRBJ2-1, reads ETGVTQSPTHLIKTRGQQVTLRCSSQSGHNTVSWYQQALGQGPQFIFQYYREEENGRGNFPPRFSGLQFPNYSSELNVNALELDDSALYLCASSPEGHNAYNEQFFGPGTRLTVL.

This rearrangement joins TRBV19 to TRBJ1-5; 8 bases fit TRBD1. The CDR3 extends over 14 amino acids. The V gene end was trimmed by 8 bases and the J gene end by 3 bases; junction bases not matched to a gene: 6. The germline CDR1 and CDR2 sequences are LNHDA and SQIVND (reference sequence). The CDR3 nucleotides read TGTGCCAGTGCCACAGGGGGTCCCAATCAGCCCCAGCATTTT. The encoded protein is CASATGGPNQPQHF.

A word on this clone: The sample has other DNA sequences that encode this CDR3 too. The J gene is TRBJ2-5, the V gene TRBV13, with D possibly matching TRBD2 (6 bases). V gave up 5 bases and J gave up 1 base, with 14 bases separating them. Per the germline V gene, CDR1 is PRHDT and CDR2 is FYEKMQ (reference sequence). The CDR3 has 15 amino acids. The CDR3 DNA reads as TGTGCCAGCAGCCTGGGCCGGGGGAGCCAAGAGACCCAGTACTTC. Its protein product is CASSLGRGSQETQYF. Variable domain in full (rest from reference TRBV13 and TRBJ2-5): AAGVIQSPRHLIKEKRETATLKCYPIPRHDTVYWYQQGPGQDPQFLISFYEKMQSDKGSIPDRFSAQQFSDYHSELNMSSLELGDSALYFCASSLGRGSQETQYFGPGTRLLVL.

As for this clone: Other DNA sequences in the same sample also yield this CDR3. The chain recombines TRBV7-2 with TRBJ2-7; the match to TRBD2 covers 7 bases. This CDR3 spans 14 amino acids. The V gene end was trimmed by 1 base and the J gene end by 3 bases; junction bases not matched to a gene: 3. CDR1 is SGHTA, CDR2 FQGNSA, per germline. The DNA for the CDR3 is TGTGCCAGCAGCTTAGGGTTAGCGGGCTACGAGCAGTACTTC. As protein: CASSLGLAGYEQYF.

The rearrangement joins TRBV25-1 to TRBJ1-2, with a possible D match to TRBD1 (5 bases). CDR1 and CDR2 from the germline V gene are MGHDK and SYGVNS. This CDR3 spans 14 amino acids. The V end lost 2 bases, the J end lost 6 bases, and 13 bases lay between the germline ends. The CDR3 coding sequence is TGTGCCAGCAGTGAAGCGGGCAGGGATGATGGCTACACCTTC. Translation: CASSEAGRDDGYTF.

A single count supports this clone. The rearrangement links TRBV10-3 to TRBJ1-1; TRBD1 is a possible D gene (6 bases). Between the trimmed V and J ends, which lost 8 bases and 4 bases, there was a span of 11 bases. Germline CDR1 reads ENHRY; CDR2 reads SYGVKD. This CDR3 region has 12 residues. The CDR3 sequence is CAISGGRTEAFF. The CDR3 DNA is TGTGCCATCTCTGGGGGCCGCACTGAAGCTTTCTTT.

CDR3 region: CASSLAGPGLGRTGELFF. The CDR3 bases are TGTGCCAGCAGTTTAGCGGGGCCCGGGCTAGGCCGAACCGGGGAGCTGTTTTTT. The V call is TRBV28, the J call TRBJ2-2; D may be TRBD2 (6 bases). This CDR3 spans 18 amino acids. Trimming cost V 2 bases and J 5 bases, with 21 bases left between them. Germline values: CDR1 MDHEN, CDR2 SYDVKM. The full variable domain, in which reference TRBV28 and TRBJ2-2 provide the parts outside the CDR3, is DVKVTQSSRYLVKRTGEKVFLECVQDMDHENMFWYRQDPGLGLRLIYFSYDVKMKEKGDIPEGYSVSREKKERFSLILESASTNQTSMYLCASSLAGPGLGRTGELFFGEGSRLTVL.

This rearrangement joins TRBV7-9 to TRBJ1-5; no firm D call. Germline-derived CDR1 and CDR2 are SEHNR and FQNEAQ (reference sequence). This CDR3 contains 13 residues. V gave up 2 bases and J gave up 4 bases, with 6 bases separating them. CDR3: CASSLWPNQPQHF. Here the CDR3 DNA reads TGTGCCAGCAGCTTATGGCCAAATCAGCCCCAGCATTTT.

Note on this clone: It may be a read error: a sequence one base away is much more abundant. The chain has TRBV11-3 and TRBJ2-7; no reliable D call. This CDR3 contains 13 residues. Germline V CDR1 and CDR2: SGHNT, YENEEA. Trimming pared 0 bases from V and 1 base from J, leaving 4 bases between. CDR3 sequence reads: CASSLDRSYEQYF. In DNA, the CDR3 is TGTGCCAGCAGCTTAGACAGATCCTACGAGCAGTACTTC.

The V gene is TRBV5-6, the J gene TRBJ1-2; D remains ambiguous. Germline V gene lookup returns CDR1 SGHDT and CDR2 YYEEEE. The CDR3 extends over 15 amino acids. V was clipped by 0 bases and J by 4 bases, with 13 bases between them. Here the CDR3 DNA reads TGTGCCAGCAGCTTGGTTGAAGGGATCGGCTATGGCTACACCTTC. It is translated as CASSLVEGIGYGYTF.

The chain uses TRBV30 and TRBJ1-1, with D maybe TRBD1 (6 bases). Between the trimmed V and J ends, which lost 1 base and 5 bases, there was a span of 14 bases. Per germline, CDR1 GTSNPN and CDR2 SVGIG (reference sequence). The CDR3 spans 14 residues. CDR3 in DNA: TGTGCCTGGAGTGAACTACAGGGTTGGACTGAAGCTTTCTTT. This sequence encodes CAWSELQGWTEAFF. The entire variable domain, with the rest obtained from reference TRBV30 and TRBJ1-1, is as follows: SQTIHQWPATLVQPVGSPLSLECTVEGTSNPNLYWYRQAAGRGLQLLFYSVGIGQISSEVPQNLSASRPQDRQFILSSKKLLLSDSGFYLCAWSELQGWTEAFFGQGTRLTVV.

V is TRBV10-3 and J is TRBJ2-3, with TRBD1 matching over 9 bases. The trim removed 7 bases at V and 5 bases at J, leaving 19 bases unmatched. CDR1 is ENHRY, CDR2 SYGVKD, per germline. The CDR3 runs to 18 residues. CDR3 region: CAITLTLVGDRAIDTQYF. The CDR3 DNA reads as TGTGCCATCACCCTCACCCTAGTGGGGGACAGGGCGATAGATACGCAGTATTTT.

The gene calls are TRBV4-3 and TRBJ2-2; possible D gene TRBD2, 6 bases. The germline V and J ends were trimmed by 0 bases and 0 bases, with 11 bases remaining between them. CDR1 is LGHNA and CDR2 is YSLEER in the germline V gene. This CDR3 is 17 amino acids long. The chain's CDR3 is CASSQEGSGSNTGELFF. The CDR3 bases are TGCGCCAGCAGCCAAGAAGGCAGCGGGTCGAACACCGGGGAGCTGTTTTTT.

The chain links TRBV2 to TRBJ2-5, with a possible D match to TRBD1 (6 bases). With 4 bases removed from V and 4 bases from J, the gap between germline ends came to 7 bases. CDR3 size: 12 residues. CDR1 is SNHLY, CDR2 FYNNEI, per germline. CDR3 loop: CASSGRGETQYF. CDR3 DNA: TGTGCCAGCAGTGGCAGGGGAGAGACCCAGTACTTC.

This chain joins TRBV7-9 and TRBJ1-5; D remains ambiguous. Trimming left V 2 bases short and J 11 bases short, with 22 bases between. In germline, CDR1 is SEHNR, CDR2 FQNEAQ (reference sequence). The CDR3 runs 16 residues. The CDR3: CASSLRQAEIPLAQHF. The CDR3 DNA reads TGTGCCAGCAGCTTAAGGCAGGCGGAGATCCCTTTAGCCCAGCATTTT. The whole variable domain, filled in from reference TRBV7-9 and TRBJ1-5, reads DTGVSQNPRHKITKRGQNVTFRCDPISEHNRLYWYRQTLGQGPEFLTYFQNEAQLEKSRLLSDRFSAERPKGSFSTLEIQRTEQGDSAMYLCASSLRQAEIPLAQHFGDGTRLSIL.

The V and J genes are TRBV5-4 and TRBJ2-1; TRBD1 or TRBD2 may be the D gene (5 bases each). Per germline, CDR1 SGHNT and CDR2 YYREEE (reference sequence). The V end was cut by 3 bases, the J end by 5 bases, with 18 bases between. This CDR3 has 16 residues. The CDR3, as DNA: TGTGCCAGCAGCTGGTCGGGGCTCGGAACAAACAATGAGCAGTTCTTC. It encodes CASSWSGLGTNNEQFF.

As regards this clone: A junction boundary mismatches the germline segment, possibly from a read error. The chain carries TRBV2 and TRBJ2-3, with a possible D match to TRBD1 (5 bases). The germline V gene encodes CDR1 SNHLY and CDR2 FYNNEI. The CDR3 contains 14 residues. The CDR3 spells CASGDSSSTDTQYF. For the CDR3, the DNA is TGTGCCAGCGGTGACAGCTCTAGCACAGATACGCAGTATTTT. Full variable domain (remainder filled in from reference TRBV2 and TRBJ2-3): EPEVTQTPSHQVTQMGQEVILRCVPISNHLYFYWYRQILGQKVEFLVSFYNNEISEKSEIFDDQFSVERPDGSNFTLKIRSTKLEDSAMYFCASGDSSSTDTQYFGPGTRLTVL.

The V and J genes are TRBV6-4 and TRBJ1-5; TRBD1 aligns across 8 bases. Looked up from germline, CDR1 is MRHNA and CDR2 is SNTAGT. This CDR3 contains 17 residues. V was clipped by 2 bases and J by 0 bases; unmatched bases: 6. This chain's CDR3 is CASSDDPGQDSNQPQHF. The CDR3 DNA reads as TGTGCCAGCAGTGACGATCCGGGACAGGATAGCAATCAGCCCCAGCATTTT.

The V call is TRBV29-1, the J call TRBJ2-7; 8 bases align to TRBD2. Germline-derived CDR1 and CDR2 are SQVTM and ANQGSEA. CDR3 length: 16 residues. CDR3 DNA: TGCAACGCGTTGGTGAGTCCCGGGACTAGAATTTTGTCTGAGTACTTC. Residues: CNALVSPGTRILSEYF.